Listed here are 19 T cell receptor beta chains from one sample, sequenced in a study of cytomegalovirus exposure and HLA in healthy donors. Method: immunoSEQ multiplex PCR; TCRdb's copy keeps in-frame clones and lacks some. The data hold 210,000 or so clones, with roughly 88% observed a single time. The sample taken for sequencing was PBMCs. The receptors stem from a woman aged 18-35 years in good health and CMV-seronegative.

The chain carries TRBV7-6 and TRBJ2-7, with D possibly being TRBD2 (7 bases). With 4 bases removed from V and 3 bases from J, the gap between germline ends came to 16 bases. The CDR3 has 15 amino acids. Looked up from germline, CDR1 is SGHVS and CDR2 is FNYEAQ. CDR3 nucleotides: TGTGCCAGCAGCTCAGGGAGGGGGGTGAACTACGAGCAGTACTTC. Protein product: CASSSGRGVNYEQYF.

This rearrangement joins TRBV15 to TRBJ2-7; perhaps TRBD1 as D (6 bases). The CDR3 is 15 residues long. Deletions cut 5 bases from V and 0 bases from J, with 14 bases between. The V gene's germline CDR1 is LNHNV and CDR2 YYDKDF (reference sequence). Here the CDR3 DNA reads TGTGCCACCAGCTCTCGACAGGATCCCTCCTACGAGCAGTACTTC. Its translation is CATSSRQDPSYEQYF.

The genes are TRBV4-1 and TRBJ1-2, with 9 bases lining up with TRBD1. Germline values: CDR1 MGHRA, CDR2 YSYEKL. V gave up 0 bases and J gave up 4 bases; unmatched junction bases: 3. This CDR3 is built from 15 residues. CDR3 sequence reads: CASSQEWTGAYGYTF. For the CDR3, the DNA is TGCGCCAGCAGCCAAGAATGGACAGGGGCCTATGGCTACACCTTC.

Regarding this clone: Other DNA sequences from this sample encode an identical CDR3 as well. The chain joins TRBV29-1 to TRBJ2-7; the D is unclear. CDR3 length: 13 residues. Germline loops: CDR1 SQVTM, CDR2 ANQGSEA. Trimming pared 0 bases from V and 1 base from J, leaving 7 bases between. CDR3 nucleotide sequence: TGCAGCGTTGAAGATAGAAGTTCCTACGAGCAGTACTTC. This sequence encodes CSVEDRSSYEQYF.

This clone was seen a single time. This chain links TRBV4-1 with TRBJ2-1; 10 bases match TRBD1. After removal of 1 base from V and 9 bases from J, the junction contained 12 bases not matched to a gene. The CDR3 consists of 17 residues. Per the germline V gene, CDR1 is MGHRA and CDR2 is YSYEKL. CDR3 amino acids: CASSQVDPGQGRVEQFF. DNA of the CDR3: TGCGCCAGCAGCCAAGTCGACCCGGGACAGGGGCGGGTTGAGCAGTTCTTC.

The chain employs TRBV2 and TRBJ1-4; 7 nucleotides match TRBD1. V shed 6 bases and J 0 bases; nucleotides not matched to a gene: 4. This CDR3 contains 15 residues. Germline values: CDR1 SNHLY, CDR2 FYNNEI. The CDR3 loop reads CASRKGQTTNEKLFF. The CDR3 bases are TGTGCCAGCAGAAAGGGACAGACAACTAATGAAAAACTGTTTTTT.

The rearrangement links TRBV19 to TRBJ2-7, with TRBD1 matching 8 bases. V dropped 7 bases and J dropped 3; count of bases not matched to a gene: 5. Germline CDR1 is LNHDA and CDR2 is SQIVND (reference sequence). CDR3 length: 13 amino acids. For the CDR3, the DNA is TGTGCCAGTATCCACAGGGGGGTCTACGAGCAGTACTTC. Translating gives CASIHRGVYEQYF.

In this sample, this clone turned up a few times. CDR3 protein: CSVEGRDYGYTF. CDR3 coding DNA: TGCAGCGTTGAAGGCAGGGACTATGGCTACACCTTC. The rearrangement joins TRBV29-1 to TRBJ1-2, with D perhaps matching TRBD1 (5 bases). CDR1 SQVTM and CDR2 ANQGSEA come from the germline V gene. CDR3 length equals 12 residues. V shed 1 base and J shed 3 bases, with 6 bases lying between them.

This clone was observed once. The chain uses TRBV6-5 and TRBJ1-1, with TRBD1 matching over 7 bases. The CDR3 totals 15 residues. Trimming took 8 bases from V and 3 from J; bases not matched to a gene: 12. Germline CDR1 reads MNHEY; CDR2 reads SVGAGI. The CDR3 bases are TGTGCCAGCCGGACCCGAGACAGGGACGACACTGAAGCTTTCTTT. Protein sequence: CASRTRDRDDTEAFF.

CDR3 amino acids: CASSFGTGSYEQYF. CDR3 bases: TGTGCCAGCAGTTTTGGGACAGGATCCTACGAGCAGTACTTC. V and J are TRBV27 and TRBJ2-7; TRBD1 matches 8 bases. There are 14 residues in the CDR3. J was trimmed by 1 base and V by 3 bases; bases with no gene match: 2. In germline, CDR1 is MNHEY, CDR2 SMNVEV (reference sequence).

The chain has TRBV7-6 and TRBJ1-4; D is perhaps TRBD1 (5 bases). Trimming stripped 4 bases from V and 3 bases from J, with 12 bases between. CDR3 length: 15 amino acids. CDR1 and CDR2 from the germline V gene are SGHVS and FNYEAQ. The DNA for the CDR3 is TGTGCCAGCAGCTATAGGGGTCGGGCTAATGAAAAACTGTTTTTT. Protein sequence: CASSYRGRANEKLFF.

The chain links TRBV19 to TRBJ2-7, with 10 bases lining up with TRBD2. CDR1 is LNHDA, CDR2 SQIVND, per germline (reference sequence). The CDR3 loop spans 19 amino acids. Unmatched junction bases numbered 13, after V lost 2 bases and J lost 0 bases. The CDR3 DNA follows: TGTGCCAGTAGTATACGGCTAGCGGGAGAGCCCCTAAGCTCCTACGAGCAGTACTTC. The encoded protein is CASSIRLAGEPLSSYEQYF.

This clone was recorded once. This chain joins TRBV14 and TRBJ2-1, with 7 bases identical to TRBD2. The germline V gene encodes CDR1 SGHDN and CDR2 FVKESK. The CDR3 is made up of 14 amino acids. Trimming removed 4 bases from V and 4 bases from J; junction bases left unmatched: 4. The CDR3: CASSPLAVYNEQFF. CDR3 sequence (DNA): TGTGCCAGCAGCCCGCTAGCGGTTTACAATGAGCAGTTCTTC. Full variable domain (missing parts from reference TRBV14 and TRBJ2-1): EAGVTQFPSHSVIEKGQTVTLRCDPISGHDNLYWYRRVMGKEIKFLLHFVKESKQDESGMPNNRFLAERTGGTYSTLKVQPAELEDSGVYFCASSPLAVYNEQFFGPGTRLTVL.

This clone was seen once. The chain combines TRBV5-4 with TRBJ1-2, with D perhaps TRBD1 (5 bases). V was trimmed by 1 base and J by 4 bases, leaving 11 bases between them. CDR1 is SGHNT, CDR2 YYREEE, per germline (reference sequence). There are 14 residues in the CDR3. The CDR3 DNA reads TGTGCCAGCAGCTTGAAGGGGTTTGTCTATGGCTACACCTTC. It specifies CASSLKGFVYGYTF.

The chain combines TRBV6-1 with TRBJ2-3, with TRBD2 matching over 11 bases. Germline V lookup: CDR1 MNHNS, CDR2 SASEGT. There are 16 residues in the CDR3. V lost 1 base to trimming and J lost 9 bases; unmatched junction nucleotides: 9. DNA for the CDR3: TGTGCCAGCAGTGAAGGTGGTAGCGGGGGGGGAGGAACGCAGTATTTT. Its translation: CASSEGGSGGGGTQYF.

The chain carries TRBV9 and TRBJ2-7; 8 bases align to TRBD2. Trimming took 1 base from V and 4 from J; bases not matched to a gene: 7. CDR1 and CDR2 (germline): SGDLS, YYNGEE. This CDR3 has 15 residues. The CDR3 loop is CASSVRSGSSYEQYF. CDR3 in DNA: TGTGCCAGCAGCGTAAGGAGCGGGAGTTCTTACGAGCAGTACTTC.

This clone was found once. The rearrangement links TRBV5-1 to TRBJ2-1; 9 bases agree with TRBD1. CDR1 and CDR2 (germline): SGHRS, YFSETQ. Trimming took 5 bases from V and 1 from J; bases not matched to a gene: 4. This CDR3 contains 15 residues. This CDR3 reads CASRGQGTSYNEQFF. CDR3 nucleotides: TGCGCCAGCAGGGGACAGGGTACTTCCTACAATGAGCAGTTCTTC.

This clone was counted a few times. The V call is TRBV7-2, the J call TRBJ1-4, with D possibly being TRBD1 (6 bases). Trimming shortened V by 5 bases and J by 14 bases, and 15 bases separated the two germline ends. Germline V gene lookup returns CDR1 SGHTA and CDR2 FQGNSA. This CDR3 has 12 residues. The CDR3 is CASSPARGWLFF. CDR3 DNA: TGTGCCAGCAGCCCGGCCAGGGGTTGGCTGTTTTTT.

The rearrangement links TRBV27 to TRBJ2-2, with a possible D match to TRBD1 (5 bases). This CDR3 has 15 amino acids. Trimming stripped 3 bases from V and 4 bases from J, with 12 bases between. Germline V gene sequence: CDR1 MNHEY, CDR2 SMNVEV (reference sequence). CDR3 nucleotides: TGTGCCAGCAGTTTGGGGCAGGATGCCACCGGGGAGCTGTTTTTT. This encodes CASSLGQDATGELFF.